The entry that follows covers one TCR beta chain sequence. This table comes from immunoSEQ multiplex PCR, and its TCRdb copy is limited to in-frame clones, with some not included. The repertoire holds about 140,000 clones, with 75% to 90% as singletons. CDR3 length: 12 residues. In germline, CDR1 is LGHNT, CDR2 FRNRAP. V was pared by 6 bases and J by 6 bases, with 5 bases of the junction left unmatched. This record belongs to a study of control samples from healthy donors and cancer patients. The sequenced material came from blood. V usage is TRBV12-5 and J usage is TRBJ2-7, with 7 positions matching TRBD1. The sequence derives from a man aged 25 to 40 in good health. CDR3 bases: TGTGCTAGTGGATCAAACAGGGGCGAGCAGTACTTC. Its protein is CASGSNRGEQYF.